Shown below are 10 T cell receptor beta chains from a single sample sequenced in a study of OX40 agonist ivuxolimab in advanced cancers. TCRdb keeps only in-frame clones here, not all; method: immunoSEQ multiplex PCR. The sample includes 8,000 to 13,000 clones, 77% seen only once; the top ten take roughly 30%. The input for sequencing was CD4+ or CD8+ T cells sorted from blood, taken in a trial of the OX40 agonist ivuxolimab. The receptors here all came from an adult with an advanced solid tumor such as melanoma, head and neck, liver or kidney cancer.

The V gene is TRBV2, the J gene TRBJ2-3; 10 nucleotides agree with TRBD2. CDR3 size: 16 residues. Germline V CDR1 and CDR2: SNHLY, FYNNEI. V was pared by 4 bases and J by 0 bases, with 4 bases of the junction left unmatched. As DNA, the CDR3 is TGTGCCAGCAGTGGACTAGCGGGCGGTAGCACAGATACGCAGTATTTT. Encoded protein: CASSGLAGGSTDTQYF.

This chain connects TRBV7-8 to TRBJ2-1, with unresolved D. Looked up from germline, CDR1 is SGHVS and CDR2 is FQNEAQ. CDR3 length equals 15 residues. V was pared by 1 base and J by 1 base, with 8 bases between. The CDR3 region has the DNA TGTGCCAGCAGCTTAGGTGTGAGTTCCTACAATGAGCAGTTCTTC. Its translation is CASSLGVSSYNEQFF.

The V call is TRBV28, the J call TRBJ2-7; 7 nucleotides line up with TRBD1. Germline V lookup: CDR1 MDHEN, CDR2 SYDVKM. The CDR3 has 17 residues. V lost 2 bases, J lost 5 bases, and 15 bases stayed unmatched. CDR3 in amino acids: CASSLPQDRTASNEQYF. DNA for the CDR3: TGTGCCAGCAGTTTACCACAGGACAGGACGGCTTCTAACGAGCAGTACTTC. The entire variable domain, with the rest obtained from reference TRBV28 and TRBJ2-7, is as follows: DVKVTQSSRYLVKRTGEKVFLECVQDMDHENMFWYRQDPGLGLRLIYFSYDVKMKEKGDIPEGYSVSREKKERFSLILESASTNQTSMYLCASSLPQDRTASNEQYFGPGTRLTVT.

This chain joins TRBV7-8 and TRBJ2-1, with D possibly matching TRBD2 (5 bases). Trimming cost V 1 base and J 10 bases, with 23 bases left between them. Germline V gene data show CDR1 as SGHVS and CDR2 as FQNEAQ. The CDR3 is 17 residues long. CDR3 in amino acids: CASSLDKPRTPRREQFF. The CDR3 nucleotides are TGTGCCAGCAGCTTAGATAAGCCTCGGACTCCCAGGAGGGAGCAGTTCTTC.

V gene TRBV7-9 combines with J gene TRBJ2-6; the D is unclear. Germline CDR1 is SEHNR and CDR2 is FQNEAQ (reference sequence). This CDR3 has 16 amino acids. Trimming left V 2 bases short and J 1 base short, with 9 bases between. Here the CDR3 reads CASSLMQESGANVLTF. The CDR3 region has the DNA TGTGCCAGCAGCTTAATGCAGGAGTCTGGGGCCAACGTCCTGACTTTC.

J is TRBJ2-7 and V is TRBV7-8; 8 nucleotides align to TRBD2. Germline V lookup: CDR1 SGHVS, CDR2 FQNEAQ. This CDR3 contains 16 residues. Unmatched junction bases numbered 7, after V lost 1 base and J lost 2 bases. This CDR3 reads CASSLDGSGAAYEQYF. The CDR3 DNA sequence: TGTGCCAGCAGCTTAGATGGTAGCGGGGCCGCCTACGAGCAGTACTTC.

This chain joins TRBV7-9 and TRBJ2-3; TRBD1 is a possible D gene (5 bases). This CDR3 region has 15 residues. Trimming pared 3 bases from V and 0 bases from J, leaving 10 bases between. The germline V gene encodes CDR1 SEHNR and CDR2 FQNEAQ (reference sequence). The CDR3 nucleotides are TGTGCCAGCAGCTTTCAGGGTTCGAGCACAGATACGCAGTATTTT. This codes for CASSFQGSSTDTQYF. Complete variable domain (other parts from reference TRBV7-9 and TRBJ2-3): DTGVSQNPRHKITKRGQNVTFRCDPISEHNRLYWYRQTLGQGPEFLTYFQNEAQLEKSRLLSDRFSAERPKGSFSTLEIQRTEQGDSAMYLCASSFQGSSTDTQYFGPGTRLTVL.

The chain employs TRBV2 and TRBJ2-5, with 7 bases aligning to TRBD2. CDR3 size: 14 residues. The junction had 6 bases not matched to a gene; V was cut back by 8 bases and J by 0 bases. Germline CDR1 reads SNHLY; CDR2 reads FYNNEI. DNA of the CDR3: TGTGCCAGCTCGAGGACTAGAAACCAAGAGACCCAGTACTTC. The encoded protein is CASSRTRNQETQYF.

This chain uses TRBV4-2 with TRBJ1-3; D is perhaps TRBD1 (5 bases). This CDR3 has 15 amino acids. CDR1 is LGHNA, CDR2 YNFKEQ, per germline. V was cut by 1 base and J by 2 bases, with 9 bases left in between. CDR3: CASSQARGAGNTIYF. CDR3 coding DNA: TGTGCCAGCAGCCAAGCTAGGGGAGCTGGAAACACCATATATTTT.

The CDR3 region has the DNA TGCGCCAGCAGCTTGGGAGGGGTAATCTACGAGCAGTACTTC. Its protein is CASSLGGVIYEQYF. The rearrangement joins TRBV5-1 to TRBJ2-7; D tentatively reads TRBD1 or TRBD2 (5 bases each). The CDR3 contains 14 residues. With 0 bases removed from V and 3 bases from J, the gap between germline ends came to 10 bases. Germline lookup yields CDR1 SGHRS and CDR2 YFSETQ.